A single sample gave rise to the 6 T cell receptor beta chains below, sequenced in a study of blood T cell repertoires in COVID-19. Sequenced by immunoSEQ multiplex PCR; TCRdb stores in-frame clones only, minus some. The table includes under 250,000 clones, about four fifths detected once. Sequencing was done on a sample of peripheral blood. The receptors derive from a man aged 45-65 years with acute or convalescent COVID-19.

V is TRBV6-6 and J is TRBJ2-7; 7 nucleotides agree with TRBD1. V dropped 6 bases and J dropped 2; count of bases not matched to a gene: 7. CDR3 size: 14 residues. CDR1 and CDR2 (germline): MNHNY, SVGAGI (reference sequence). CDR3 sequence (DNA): TGTGCCAGCAGCCCGGGACAGCTACCCTACGAGCAGTACTTC. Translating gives CASSPGQLPYEQYF.

The CDR3 loop reads CASSPRGGNYEQYF. The DNA of the CDR3 is TGTGCCAGCAGCCCCCGTGGGGGGAACTACGAGCAGTACTTC. The genes are TRBV11-3 and TRBJ2-7, with D possibly TRBD2 on 6 matching bases. The ends were cut back, 5 bases at V and 3 bases at J, with 14 bases in the middle. In germline, CDR1 is SGHNT, CDR2 YENEEA. The CDR3 loop spans 14 amino acids.

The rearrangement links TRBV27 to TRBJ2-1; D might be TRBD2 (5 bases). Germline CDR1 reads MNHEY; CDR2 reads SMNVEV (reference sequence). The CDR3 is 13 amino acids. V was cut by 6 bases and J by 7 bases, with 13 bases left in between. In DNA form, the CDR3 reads TGTGCCAGCAGCGAATCTAGCTCGAATGAGCAGTTCTTC. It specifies CASSESSSNEQFF.

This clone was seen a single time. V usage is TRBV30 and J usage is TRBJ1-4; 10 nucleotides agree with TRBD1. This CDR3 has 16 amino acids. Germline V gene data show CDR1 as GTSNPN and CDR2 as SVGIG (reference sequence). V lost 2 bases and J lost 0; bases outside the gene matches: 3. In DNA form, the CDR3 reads TGTGCCTGGAGTCCCGGACAGGGGGCAACTAATGAAAAACTGTTTTTT. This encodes CAWSPGQGATNEKLFF.

The CDR3 reads CASSRAGGSYNSPLHF. CDR3 nucleotide sequence: TGTGCCAGCAGCCGGGCGGGGGGCTCCTATAATTCACCCCTCCACTTT. The rearrangement links TRBV5-4 to TRBJ1-6, with a possible D match to TRBD1 (5 bases). The CDR3 runs to 16 residues. Trimming took 4 bases from V and 0 from J, leaving 11 bases between them. Per the germline V gene, CDR1 is SGHNT and CDR2 is YYREEE (reference sequence).

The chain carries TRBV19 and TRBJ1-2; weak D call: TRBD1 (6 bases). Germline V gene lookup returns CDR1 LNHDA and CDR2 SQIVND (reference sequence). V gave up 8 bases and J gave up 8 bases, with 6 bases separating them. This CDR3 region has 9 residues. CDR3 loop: CASGTGYTF. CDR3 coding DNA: TGTGCCAGTGGGACAGGCTACACCTTC.